The 7 T cell receptor beta chains presented below share a single source sample, sequenced in a study of response to subunit inactivated influenza vaccine. TCRdb analysed the RT-PCR reads with MiXCR anew, one entry per CDR3 protein. Among fewer than 600,000 distinct CDR3 sequences, less than 7.5% were seen once, and the ten largest hold around 13%. The sequences come from PBMCs from blood, collected less than 30 months after vaccination. The receptors shown here come from a man between 50 and 70 years old who received an inactivated influenza vaccine.

In its sample, this clonotype was seen a few times. CDR3 in DNA: TGCGCCAGCAGCCAAGAAGGAGGACAGGGAACCTACGAGCAGTACTTC. The encoded protein is CASSQEGGQGTYEQYF. The chain employs TRBV4-3 and TRBJ2-7, with 8 bases that match TRBD1. In germline, CDR1 is LGHNA, CDR2 YSLEER. J was trimmed by 2 bases and V by 0 bases; bases with no gene match: 6. The CDR3 spans 16 residues.

This clonotype was seen many times. The CDR3 sequence: CASSQVPAGVGDTQYF. The CDR3, as DNA: TGCGCCAGCAGCCAAGTCCCAGCGGGAGTAGGGGATACGCAGTATTTT. J is TRBJ2-3 and V is TRBV4-3, with 8 bases matching TRBD2. The germline gives CDR1 LGHNA, CDR2 YSLEER. V gave up 1 base and J gave up 6 bases; unmatched junction bases: 9. The CDR3 extends over 16 amino acids.

This clonotype has a handful of counts. The rearrangement joins TRBV5-5 to TRBJ2-2; D ambiguous. This CDR3 is built from 12 residues. Trimming pared 2 bases from V and 7 bases from J, leaving 6 bases between. The germline gives CDR1 SGHKS, CDR2 YYEKEE (reference sequence). This CDR3 is CASSFWVGELFF. DNA of the CDR3: TGTGCCAGCAGCTTTTGGGTCGGGGAGCTGTTTTTT.

This clonotype showed up just a few times. This chain joins TRBV12-3 or TRBV12-4 and TRBJ2-5; D remains ambiguous. This CDR3 has 12 residues. Trimming removed 3 bases from V and 2 bases from J, with 4 bases in between. The CDR3 DNA sequence: TGTGCCAGCAGTTTCCAGCAAGAGACCCAGTACTTC. As protein: CASSFQQETQYF.

In its sample, this clonotype was seen many times. The CDR3 protein is CASSPDRGTIYFF. CDR3 coding DNA: TGTGCCAGCAGCCCGGACAGGGGCACCATCTACTTCTTC. The chain recombines TRBV11-2 with TRBJ2-1; TRBD1 aligns across 9 bases. V lost 5 bases and J lost 16; bases outside the gene matches: 12. The CDR3 is 13 residues long. Germline assignment: CDR1 SGHAT and CDR2 FQNNGV.

This clonotype was detected many times. V gene TRBV6-5 combines with J gene TRBJ1-5; unclear D gene. The CDR3 totals 13 residues. From germline, CDR1 is MNHEY and CDR2 SVGAGI. V lost 2 bases, J lost 2 bases, and 4 bases lay in between. The CDR3 region has the DNA TGTGCCAGCAGTTACGCTGGCAATCAGCCCCAGCATTTT. Protein: CASSYAGNQPQHF.

The chain carries TRBV21-1 and TRBJ1-3; the D call in the table, TRBD1, was not verified against the DNA. TRBV21-1 is termed a pseudogene. This CDR3 region has 15 residues. The CDR3 coding sequence is TGTGCCAGCGAGGGGGTGTTTACGGCTGGAAACACCATATATTTT. It is translated as CASEGVFTAGNTIYF.